The 17 T cell receptor beta chains in this list originate from one sample, sequenced in a study of human T cells and chemical hapten exposure. Time point described: pre-sensitization, week 0. Treatment defined: therapeutic diphenylcyclopropenone sensitization with weekly scalp DPC. TCRdb used MiXCR to reprocess the RACE reads, holding one entry per CDR3 protein. The sample consists of around 330,000 distinct CDR3 sequences, 4.5% to 5.5% of them appearing once. Specimen: whole blood, collected in connection with sensitization to the hapten diphenylcyclopropenone (DPC). All receptors derive from a young woman with alopecia areata. Some clones in this sample may be carry-over from other donors' samples.

This clonotype occurred many times. The chain is built from TRBV4-3 and TRBJ1-1, with D possibly matching TRBD1 (5 bases). The CDR3 extends over 16 amino acids. With 1 base removed from V and 1 base from J, the gap between germline ends came to 13 bases. CDR1 and CDR2 from the germline V gene are LGHNA and YSLEER. The CDR3 DNA sequence: TGCGCCAGCAGCCAAGTCGCCCGAGGGGCGAACACTGAAGCTTTCTTT. Translating it yields CASSQVARGANTEAFF.

This clonotype was found many times. The rearrangement uses TRBV12-3 or TRBV12-4 and TRBJ1-6, with TRBD1 as a possible D gene (6 bases). V lost 5 bases to trimming and J lost 7 bases, with 15 bases between them. The CDR3 is 15 residues long. Here the CDR3 DNA reads TGTGCCAGCAGTCCCCCCGGGGGGGCAAATTCACCCCTCCACTTT. This gives the protein CASSPPGGANSPLHF.

The chain links TRBV4-2 to TRBJ2-5; D is unclear. The germline V gene has CDR1 LGHNA and CDR2 YNFKEQ. Trimming pared 4 bases from V and 0 bases from J, leaving 12 bases between. The CDR3 runs 15 residues. CDR3 sequence reads: CASSPRQPNQETQYF. In DNA form, the CDR3 reads TGTGCCAGCAGCCCACGGCAGCCCAACCAAGAGACCCAGTACTTC.

This clonotype has at least ten counts. J is TRBJ2-2 and V is TRBV24-1; D may be TRBD2 (6 bases). Germline V gives CDR1 KGHDR, CDR2 SFDVKD. The CDR3 has 13 residues. The V end was cut by 7 bases, the J end by 5 bases, with 10 bases between. The CDR3 nucleotides are TGTGCCACCAGAGAACGGGGGACCGGGGAGCTGTTTTTT. Translated: CATRERGTGELFF.

This clonotype has a handful of counts. The genes are TRBV20-1 and TRBJ1-1, with a weak D call TRBD1 (6 bases). The CDR3 contains 19 residues. V lost 0 bases and J lost 3, with 26 bases in between. Germline V gene sequence: CDR1 DFQATT, CDR2 SNEGSKA (reference sequence). The CDR3 is CSARDGTKGTGKADTEAFF. CDR3 nucleotides: TGCAGTGCTAGAGATGGGACAAAAGGAACGGGCAAAGCGGACACTGAAGCTTTCTTT.

The chain has TRBV3-1 and TRBJ1-2, with D tentatively TRBD1 (6 bases). The CDR3 runs to 13 residues. Germline CDR1 and CDR2: LGHDT and YNNKEL (reference sequence). V lost 7 bases, J lost 8 bases, and 17 bases lay in between. CDR3 in amino acids: CASTTGGARGYTF. The CDR3 region has the DNA TGTGCCAGCACCACTGGGGGGGCGAGAGGCTACACCTTC.

The chain carries TRBV6-2 or TRBV6-3 and TRBJ1-5; D remains unclear. Germline V gene sequence: CDR1 MNHEY, CDR2 SVGEGT. The CDR3 length is 13 residues. Between the trimmed V and J ends, which lost 4 bases and 6 bases, there was a span of 10 bases. The CDR3 sequence: CASSSLGSQPQHF. For the CDR3, the DNA is TGTGCCAGCAGTTCCTTGGGTAGTCAGCCCCAGCATTTT.

In this sample, this clonotype turned up a few times. CDR3: CASDIGNGQGATDTQYF. The DNA for the CDR3 is TGTGCCAGCGATATAGGAAACGGACAGGGGGCGACAGATACGCAGTATTTT. V is TRBV6-1 and J is TRBJ2-3; the match to TRBD1 covers 11 bases. From germline, CDR1 is MNHNS and CDR2 SASEGT. V gave up 8 bases and J gave up 3 bases; unmatched junction bases: 13. This CDR3 contains 17 residues.

This clonotype occurred a few times. This rearrangement joins TRBV4-3 to TRBJ1-1, with 12 nucleotides matching TRBD1. CDR1 LGHNA and CDR2 YSLEER come from the germline V gene. V was clipped by 3 bases and J by 7 bases; unmatched bases: 18. This CDR3 spans 19 amino acids. The CDR3 sequence: CASSHVPNEWDRGRGEAFF. The CDR3 coding sequence is TGCGCCAGCAGCCATGTCCCAAACGAGTGGGACAGGGGGCGCGGTGAAGCTTTCTTT.

This clonotype was detected ten times or more. The chain is built from TRBV7-3 and TRBJ2-1; 8 bases are shared with TRBD1. V lost 5 bases to trimming and J lost 2 bases; unmatched junction nucleotides: 5. Looked up from germline, CDR1 is SGHTA and CDR2 is FQGTGA. CDR3 length: 15 amino acids. This chain's CDR3 is CASSRDRGPYNEQFF. CDR3 bases: TGTGCCAGCAGCAGAGACAGGGGACCCTACAATGAGCAGTTCTTC.

This clonotype was observed a handful of times. The CDR3 sequence: CASGGDENYGYTF. The CDR3, as DNA: TGTGCCAGCGGCGGGGACGAAAACTATGGCTACACCTTC. This chain joins TRBV14 and TRBJ1-2, with D maybe TRBD1 (5 bases). CDR3 length equals 13 residues. The V end was cut by 8 bases, the J end by 2 bases, with 12 bases between. Germline V lookup: CDR1 SGHDN, CDR2 FVKESK. Combining the CDR3 with reference TRBV14 and TRBJ1-2 gives the whole variable domain EAGVTQFPSHSVIEKGQTVTLRCDPISGHDNLYWYRRVMGKEIKFLLHFVKESKQDESGMPNNRFLAERTGGTYSTLKVQPAELEDSGVYFCASGGDENYGYTFGSGTRLTVV.

This clonotype was recorded a few times. The rearrangement joins TRBV10-2 to TRBJ2-3; D not certain. The CDR3 covers 13 residues. Germline assignment: CDR1 WSHSY and CDR2 SAAADI. The ends were cut back, 8 bases at V and 1 base at J, with 10 bases in the middle. The CDR3 bases are TGCGCCAGCGGGATAGCTCGCACAGATACGCAGTATTTT. Its translation: CASGIARTDTQYF.

In this sample, this clonotype turned up many times. This chain links TRBV5-5 with TRBJ2-1, with 10 nucleotides matching TRBD1. Trimming cost V 4 bases and J 4 bases; bases outside gene matches: 11. CDR1 and CDR2 (germline): SGHKS, YYEKEE (reference sequence). This CDR3 region has 17 residues. The CDR3 region is CASSGMYGTGVYNEQFF. The DNA for the CDR3 is TGTGCCAGCAGCGGAATGTACGGGACAGGGGTTTACAATGAGCAGTTCTTC. Full variable domain (missing parts from reference TRBV5-5 and TRBJ2-1): DAGVTQSPTHLIKTRGQQVTLRCSPISGHKSVSWYQQVLGQGPQFIFQYYEKEERGRGNFPDRFSARQFPNYSSELNVNALLLGDSALYLCASSGMYGTGVYNEQFFGPGTRLTVL.

This clonotype was counted a few times. The CDR3 region is CASRRTGVDYGYTF. For the CDR3, the DNA is TGTGCCAGCAGACGGACAGGGGTTGACTATGGCTACACCTTC. This chain joins TRBV9 and TRBJ1-2; 9 bases are shared with TRBD1. With V trimmed by 5 bases and J by 3 bases, 5 bases remained unmatched. Germline lookup yields CDR1 SGDLS and CDR2 YYNGEE. The CDR3 totals 14 residues.

This clonotype was observed at least ten times. This chain joins TRBV4-3 and TRBJ1-2, with D perhaps matching TRBD1 (5 bases). Germline assignment: CDR1 LGHNA and CDR2 YSLEER. Trimming removed 0 bases at V and 3 bases at J, with 11 bases between. The CDR3 covers 15 residues. The CDR3 loop reads CASSQDGGADYGYTF. The CDR3 DNA is TGCGCCAGCAGCCAAGATGGGGGAGCTGACTATGGCTACACCTTC.

This clonotype was seen more than once but under ten times. The chain recombines TRBV18 with TRBJ1-1; D unresolved. Between the trimmed V and J ends, which lost 3 bases and 2 bases, there was a span of 10 bases. The CDR3 length is 14 residues. In germline, CDR1 is KGHSH, CDR2 LQKENI. CDR3 sequence reads: CASSPRAANTEAFF. The CDR3 bases are TGTGCCAGCTCACCTAGGGCAGCCAACACTGAAGCTTTCTTT.

At least ten counts were recorded for this clonotype. V usage is TRBV7-2 and J usage is TRBJ2-3, with D tentatively TRBD1 (6 bases). The V end was cut by 5 bases, the J end by 8 bases, with 20 bases between. Germline lookup yields CDR1 SGHTA and CDR2 FQGNSA. There are 15 residues in the CDR3. As DNA, the CDR3 is TGTGCCAGCAGCCAAGGACAGTCAGTTGGGGTTACGCAGTATTTT. Protein product: CASSQGQSVGVTQYF.